This passage covers 18 T cell receptor beta chains from one sample sequenced in a study of shared clonotypes between healthy human individuals. This table comes from immunoSEQ multiplex PCR, and its TCRdb copy is limited to in-frame clones, with some not included. Here the sample spans some 2,100,000 clones, approximately 96% being singletons. The specimen was naive CD4+ T cells sorted from blood. Noted subset: CD45RA+ positively selected. These receptors were obtained from a man aged 18 to 30 in good health.

The V and J genes are TRBV10-1 and TRBJ1-3, with D unresolved. The CDR3 is 14 residues long. Germline V gene lookup returns CDR1 WNHNN and CDR2 SYGVQD (reference sequence). V lost 3 bases to trimming and J lost 1 base, with 7 bases between them. The DNA of the CDR3 is TGCGCCAGCAGTGATCAGGCGTCTGGAAACACCATATATTTT. It encodes CASSDQASGNTIYF.

This sequence joins TRBV30 and TRBJ2-1, with TRBD2 as a possible D gene (7 bases). V was trimmed by 4 bases and J by 7 bases, leaving 14 bases between them. This CDR3 has 13 residues. Germline-derived CDR1 and CDR2 are GTSNPN and SVGIG (reference sequence). The CDR3 DNA reads TGTGCCTGGACGCGGGGGCTTCGAAATGAGCAGTTCTTC. The encoded protein is CAWTRGLRNEQFF. Combining the CDR3 with reference TRBV30 and TRBJ2-1 gives the whole variable domain SQTIHQWPATLVQPVGSPLSLECTVEGTSNPNLYWYRQAAGRGLQLLFYSVGIGQISSEVPQNLSASRPQDRQFILSSKKLLLSDSGFYLCAWTRGLRNEQFFGPGTRLTVL.

The V and J genes are TRBV7-6 and TRBJ1-5; no firm D call. Germline assignment: CDR1 SGHVS and CDR2 FNYEAQ. V was cut by 5 bases and J by 3 bases, with 11 bases left in between. This CDR3 spans 14 amino acids. Here the CDR3 DNA reads TGTGCCAGCAGCCAGAGCAGCCTCAATCAGCCCCAGCATTTT. This gives the protein CASSQSSLNQPQHF.

V is TRBV18 and J is TRBJ1-6; D is perhaps TRBD1 (5 bases). CDR1 is KGHSH, CDR2 LQKENI, per germline. Trimming cost V 5 bases and J 10 bases, with 18 bases left between them. The CDR3 covers 15 residues. CDR3 DNA: TGTGCCAGCTCAGTGGTGGCGGCACGGGACTCACCCCTCCACTTT. As protein: CASSVVAARDSPLHF. Full variable domain (outside the CDR3, taken from reference TRBV18 and TRBJ1-6): NAGVMQNPRHLVRRRGQEARLRCSPMKGHSHVYWYRQLPEEGLKFMVYLQKENIIDESGMPKERFSAEFPKEGPSILRIQQVVRGDSAAYFCASSVVAARDSPLHFGNGTRLTVT.

The chain employs TRBV19 and TRBJ1-1; weak D call: TRBD1 (5 bases). Germline-derived CDR1 and CDR2 are LNHDA and SQIVND (reference sequence). Trimming left V 4 bases short and J 10 bases short, with 10 bases between. This CDR3 region has 11 residues. CDR3 DNA sequence: TGTGCCAGTAGTAGGGGGGTTAGAGCTTTCTTT. The encoded protein is CASSRGVRAFF.

On this clone: The same CDR3 is also encoded by other DNA sequences in this sample. This chain joins TRBV18 and TRBJ2-4; TRBD2 is a possible D gene (5 bases). This CDR3 has 14 residues. Germline V lookup: CDR1 KGHSH, CDR2 LQKENI. The V and J ends lost 2 bases and 7 bases respectively, with 12 bases between them. CDR3 loop: CASSPGTRGNIQYF. The DNA for the CDR3 is TGTGCCAGCTCACCAGGAACCCGGGGTAACATTCAGTACTTC.

The rearrangement links TRBV5-1 to TRBJ2-1; D perhaps matches TRBD2 (6 bases). This CDR3 contains 15 residues. Germline CDR1 and CDR2: SGHRS and YFSETQ. Trimming shortened V by 4 bases and J by 4 bases, and 15 bases separated the two germline ends. CDR3 region: CASSIGTLNYNEQFF. The CDR3 DNA sequence: TGCGCCAGCAGCATAGGGACTCTCAATTACAATGAGCAGTTCTTC. The full variable domain, its missing parts supplied by reference TRBV5-1 and TRBJ2-1, is KAGVTQTPRYLIKTRGQQVTLSCSPISGHRSVSWYQQTPGQGLQFLFEYFSETQRNKGNFPGRFSGRQFSNSRSEMNVSTLELGDSALYLCASSIGTLNYNEQFFGPGTRLTVL.

As DNA, the CDR3 is TGTGCCACCAGCAGAGATCTAGCCGCAGATACGCAGTATTTT. It specifies CATSRDLAADTQYF. The chain carries TRBV15 and TRBJ2-3, with a possible D match to TRBD2 (5 bases). Germline lookup yields CDR1 LNHNV and CDR2 YYDKDF (reference sequence). Trimming left V 0 bases short and J 4 bases short, with 8 bases between. The CDR3 spans 14 residues. The full variable domain, in which reference TRBV15 and TRBJ2-3 provide the parts outside the CDR3, is DAMVIQNPRYQVTQFGKPVTLSCSQTLNHNVMYWYQQKSSQAPKLLFHYYDKDFNNEADTPDNFQSRRPNTSFCFLDIRSPGLGDTAMYLCATSRDLAADTQYFGPGTRLTVL.

The V and J genes are TRBV6-6 and TRBJ1-1, with 8 bases matching TRBD1. Germline V lookup: CDR1 MNHNY, CDR2 SVGAGI (reference sequence). The ends lost 6 bases at V and 4 bases at J; junction bases unmatched: 4. There are 13 residues in the CDR3. The DNA of the CDR3 is TGTGCCAGCAGCAGGGGGCAGGGCACTGAAGCTTTCTTT. This encodes CASSRGQGTEAFF.

The gene calls are TRBV13 and TRBJ2-3; 8 bases fit TRBD2. The V and J ends lost 1 base and 0 bases, in that order; junction bases with no gene match: 3. In germline, CDR1 is PRHDT, CDR2 FYEKMQ (reference sequence). The CDR3 consists of 16 residues. As DNA, the CDR3 is TGTGCCAGCAGCTTAGTGTCTAGCGGGAGCACAGATACGCAGTATTTT. This codes for CASSLVSSGSTDTQYF.

The chain has TRBV14 and TRBJ2-7, with 12 bases fitting TRBD1. The CDR3 spans 16 residues. J gave up 6 bases and V 2 bases, and 8 bases lay outside the gene matches. Germline V gives CDR1 SGHDN, CDR2 FVKESK. This chain's CDR3 is CASSQRTGTGGGEQYF. The CDR3 bases are TGTGCCAGCAGCCAAAGGACCGGGACAGGGGGCGGCGAGCAGTACTTC.

The chain joins TRBV5-1 to TRBJ2-5; D may correspond to TRBD1 or TRBD2 (6 bases each). The germline gives CDR1 SGHRS, CDR2 YFSETQ. V was trimmed by 0 bases and J by 7 bases, leaving 13 bases between them. CDR3 length equals 14 residues. The CDR3 protein is CASSLEGGLGTQYF. CDR3 bases: TGCGCCAGCAGCTTGGAGGGGGGCCTGGGGACCCAGTACTTC.

This chain uses TRBV7-9 with TRBJ2-1; 9 bases agree with TRBD2. With 5 bases clipped from V and 3 bases from J, the junction kept 5 bases outside the gene matches. Germline CDR1 reads SEHNR; CDR2 reads FQNEAQ (reference sequence). The CDR3 covers 15 residues. As DNA, the CDR3 is TGTGCCAGCAGCCCCATAGCGGGGGTCTACAATGAGCAGTTCTTC. Encoded protein: CASSPIAGVYNEQFF.

The chain is built from TRBV5-6 and TRBJ2-5, with 9 nucleotides matching TRBD1. V shed 0 bases and J 2 bases; nucleotides not matched to a gene: 5. CDR3 length: 16 amino acids. CDR1 and CDR2 from the germline V gene are SGHDT and YYEEEE. CDR3 coding DNA: TGTGCCAGCAGCTTGGCAGCGACAGGGGGTCAAGAGACCCAGTACTTC. It is translated as CASSLAATGGQETQYF.

V and J are TRBV4-3 and TRBJ2-3; 14 positions match TRBD2. V lost 4 bases and J lost 4; bases outside the gene matches: 7. The CDR3 has 17 residues. Germline V CDR1 and CDR2: LGHNA, YSLEER. In DNA form, the CDR3 reads TGCGCCAGCAGCCGCTCGACTAGCGGGAGGGTCGCAGATACGCAGTATTTT. Encoded protein: CASSRSTSGRVADTQYF.

A note on this clone: The same CDR3 arises from other DNA sequences in this sample as well. V and J are TRBV5-1 and TRBJ2-1; 9 bases are shared with TRBD2. V was clipped by 5 bases and J by 1 base; unmatched bases: 4. CDR3 length: 15 amino acids. Germline loops: CDR1 SGHRS, CDR2 YFSETQ. The CDR3 sequence is CASSPLAGSYNEQFF. The CDR3 DNA reads TGCGCCAGCAGTCCGCTAGCGGGATCCTACAATGAGCAGTTCTTC.

Of note for this clone: Sequence at one end of the junction differs from germline and may be a read error. V usage is TRBV6-6 and J usage is TRBJ2-6; a possible D gene is TRBD1 (6 bases). The CDR3 is made up of 16 amino acids. Germline V CDR1 and CDR2: MNHNY, SVGAGI (reference sequence). CDR3 DNA sequence: TGTGCCGGCAGACAAAGGGACATCTCTGGGGCCAACGTCCTGACTTTC. This sequence encodes CAGRQRDISGANVLTF.

This chain connects TRBV6-5 to TRBJ2-1; possible D gene TRBD2, 6 bases. The CDR3 is 13 amino acids. The V end was cut by 4 bases, the J end by 9 bases, with 13 bases between. Germline loops: CDR1 MNHEY, CDR2 SVGAGI. CDR3 DNA sequence: TGTGCCAGCAGTTTGCTCGGGGGAGGTGAGCAGTTCTTC. Amino acid sequence: CASSLLGGGEQFF.